The clone carrying this T cell receptor (beta chain) turned up a few times. Its antigen remains unknown. The sample comes from a study of cytomegalovirus exposure and HLA in healthy donors. Study results and limitations: Further analysis was carried out later, and it showed several of the most significant clusters appearing linked to common viral pathogens. Researchers reported in a later analysis that a missense DCLRE1C variant was tied to TCR beta V- and J-gene trimming. It was reported in a later analysis that an Asian-associated ancestry cluster showed fewer N-insertions than the roughly 670-donor mean.

Germline V CDR1 and CDR2: MDHEN, SYDVKM. The CDR3 length is 15 residues. The V and J ends lost 6 bases and 3 bases, in that order; junction bases with no gene match: 7. Both 60 Vbeta primers and 13 Jbeta primers went into the PCR. Sequencing used immunoSEQ multiplex PCR; TCRdb keeps in-frame clones, though not all of them. The sample has 100,000 to 150,000 clones; approximately 75% are singletons. This TCR came from a man aged 25 to 45 in good health and CMV-seronegative. The sequencing input was PBMCs. The rearrangement joins TRBV28 to TRBJ1-1; TRBD1 matches 10 bases. The CDR3 loop reads CASRAGTGAYTEAFF. In DNA, the CDR3 is TGTGCCAGCAGGGCTGGGACAGGGGCATACACTGAAGCTTTCTTT. Full variable domain (remainder filled in from reference TRBV28 and TRBJ1-1): DVKVTQSSRYLVKRTGEKVFLECVQDMDHENMFWYRQDPGLGLRLIYFSYDVKMKEKGDIPEGYSVSREKKERFSLILESASTNQTSMYLCASRAGTGAYTEAFFGQGTRLTVV.